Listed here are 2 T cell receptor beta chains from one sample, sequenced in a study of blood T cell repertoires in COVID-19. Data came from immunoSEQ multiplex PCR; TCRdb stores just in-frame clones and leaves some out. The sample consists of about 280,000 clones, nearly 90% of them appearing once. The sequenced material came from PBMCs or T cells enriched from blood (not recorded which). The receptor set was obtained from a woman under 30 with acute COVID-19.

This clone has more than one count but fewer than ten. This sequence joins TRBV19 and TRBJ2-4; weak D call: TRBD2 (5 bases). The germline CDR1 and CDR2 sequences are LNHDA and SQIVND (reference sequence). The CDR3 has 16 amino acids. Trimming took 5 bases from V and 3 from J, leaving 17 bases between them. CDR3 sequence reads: CASSSDVVGGKNIQYF. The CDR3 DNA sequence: TGTGCCAGTAGTTCTGACGTGGTCGGAGGCAAAAACATTCAGTACTTC.

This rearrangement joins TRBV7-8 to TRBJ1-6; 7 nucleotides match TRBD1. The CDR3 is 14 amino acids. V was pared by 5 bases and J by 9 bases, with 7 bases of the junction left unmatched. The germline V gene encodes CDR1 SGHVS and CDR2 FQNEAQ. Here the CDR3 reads CASSPLNRGSPLHF. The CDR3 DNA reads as TGTGCCAGCAGCCCCTTGAACAGGGGTTCACCCCTCCACTTT. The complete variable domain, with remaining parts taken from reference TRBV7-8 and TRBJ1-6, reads GAGVSQSPRYKVAKRGQDVALRCDPISGHVSLFWYQQALGQGPEFLTYFQNEAQLDKSGLPSDRFFAERPEGSVSTLKIQRTQQEDSAVYLCASSPLNRGSPLHFGNGTRLTVT.